These T cell receptor beta chains were read from a single sample in a study of early T cells in non-severe SARS-CoV-2 infection. Using its own MiXCR run on the 5' RACE reads, TCRdb lists one record per CDR3 protein. The sample lists 100,000 to 150,000 distinct CDR3 sequences, 15% occurring once. The sequenced sample consisted of whole blood. These receptors all come from an adult who was a healthcare worker with PCR-confirmed SARS-CoV-2 infection or an uninfected control (not recorded which). The CDR3 runs from the conserved cysteine through the conserved F or W. The D gene is left open where the match is weak. Clone size appears in some rows only: once, few, many, or a class for an expanded clone.

V	size	J	D	length	CDR3	DNA
TRBV20-1	many	TRBJ1-2	.	13	CSARSGGGYGYTF	TGCAGTGCTAGATCCGGAGGGGGGTATGGCTACACCTTC
TRBV7-9	.	TRBJ1-1	.	12	CASASGITEAFF	TGTGCCAGCGCGAGTGGAATCACTGAAGCTTTCTTT
TRBV24-1	.	TRBJ2-6	.	18	CATDTYEGESSGANVLTF	TGTGCCACCGATACGTATGAGGGCGAGAGTTCTGGGGCCAACGTCCTGACTTTC
TRBV7-9	few	TRBJ2-3	.	16	CASSWGYGTSADTQYF	TGTGCCAGCAGCTGGGGATACGGGACTTCGGCAGATACGCAGTATTTT
TRBV30	.	TRBJ2-1	.	12	CAWRDLRTEQFF	TGTGCCTGGAGGGACTTGAGGACTGAGCAGTTCTTC
TRBV4-1	.	TRBJ2-3	TRBD2	16	CASSQQTSGGTDTQYF	TGCGCCAGCAGCCAACAGACTAGCGGGGGGACAGATACGCAGTATTTT
TRBV5-4	.	TRBJ2-3	TRBD1	14	CASSSRDRADTQYF	TGTGCCAGCAGCAGCCGGGACAGGGCAGATACGCAGTATTTT
TRBV7-6	.	TRBJ1-1	.	14	CASSLGGWDTEAFF	TGTGCCAGCAGCTTAGGAGGGTGGGACACTGAAGCTTTCTTT
TRBV12-3/TRBV12-4	.	TRBJ2-1	.	11	CASTEGYEQFF	TGTGCCAGCACTGAGGGATATGAGCAGTTCTTC
TRBV19	few	TRBJ1-5	.	14	CASRSSGESQPQHF	TGTGCCAGTAGGTCGAGTGGGGAGAGTCAGCCCCAGCATTTT
TRBV5-1	few	TRBJ2-6	.	16	CASSLDPGSGANVLTF	TGCGCCAGCAGCTTGGATCCGGGCTCTGGGGCCAACGTCCTGACTTTC
TRBV28	.	TRBJ2-3	.	14	CASRGGTSTDTQYF	TGTGCCAGCAGAGGGGGGACTAGCACAGATACGCAGTATTTT
TRBV20-1	.	TRBJ2-4	TRBD2	12	CSGGDGKNIQYF	TGCAGCGGGGGGGACGGCAAAAACATTCAGTACTTC
TRBV29-1	many	TRBJ1-1	.	13	CSVGAGLYTEAFF	TGCAGCGTTGGGGCAGGCCTTTACACTGAAGCTTTCTTT
TRBV7-2	.	TRBJ2-1	TRBD2	15	CASSSGTSGYNEQFF	TGTGCCAGCAGCTCTGGGACTAGCGGTTACAATGAGCAGTTCTTC
TRBV10-3	few	TRBJ1-1	.	15	CAISENDLPNTEAFF	TGTGCCATCAGTGAAAACGACCTCCCAAACACTGAAGCTTTCTTT
TRBV3-1	.	TRBJ2-1	TRBD2	15	CASSQLSGGSDEQFF	TGTGCCAGCAGCCAGCTTAGCGGGGGGTCGGATGAGCAGTTCTTC
TRBV19	.	TRBJ2-5	.	12	CASRATGETQYF	TGTGCCAGTAGGGCGACGGGAGAGACCCAGTACTTC
TRBV21-1	few	TRBJ2-2	.	16	CASSKVAQMNTGELFF	TGTGCCAGCAGCAAAGTTGCACAGATGAACACCGGGGAGCTGTTTTTT
TRBV7-3	few	TRBJ2-5	.	15	CASSPSSPPGETQYF	TGTGCCAGCAGCCCATCGAGTCCCCCAGGGGAGACCCAGTACTTC
TRBV10-2	.	TRBJ2-5	.	15	CASSNQGPNRETQYF	TGCGCCAGCAGTAATCAGGGTCCCAACAGAGAGACCCAGTACTTC
TRBV29-1	many	TRBJ1-4	.	14	CSVSKGATNEKLFF	TGCAGCGTTTCGAAGGGGGCAACTAATGAAAAACTGTTTTTT
TRBV29-1	.	TRBJ2-4	.	13	CSAKQGAKNIQYF	TGCAGCGCGAAACAGGGAGCCAAAAACATTCAGTACTTC
TRBV7-2	.	TRBJ1-2	TRBD1	15	CASSSAVTGRKGYTF	TGTGCCAGCAGCTCGGCCGTGACAGGGAGAAAAGGCTACACCTTC
TRBV5-1	few	TRBJ2-7	.	16	CASSPTLGTSSYEQYF	TGCGCCAGCAGCCCGACCCTTGGCACGTCCAGCTACGAGCAGTACTTC
TRBV4-1	few	TRBJ2-1	TRBD2	19	CASSQDVAGGLSTYNEQFF	TGCGCCAGCAGCCAAGACGTAGCGGGGGGCTTATCTACCTACAATGAGCAGTTCTTC
TRBV5-1	few	TRBJ2-1	TRBD1	15	CASSKTGTESNEQFF	TGCGCCAGCAGCAAAACCGGGACAGAATCCAATGAGCAGTTCTTC
TRBV5-1	.	TRBJ1-1	.	15	CASSAPGRMNTEAFF	TGCGCCAGCAGCGCCCCGGGGCGGATGAACACTGAAGCTTTCTTT